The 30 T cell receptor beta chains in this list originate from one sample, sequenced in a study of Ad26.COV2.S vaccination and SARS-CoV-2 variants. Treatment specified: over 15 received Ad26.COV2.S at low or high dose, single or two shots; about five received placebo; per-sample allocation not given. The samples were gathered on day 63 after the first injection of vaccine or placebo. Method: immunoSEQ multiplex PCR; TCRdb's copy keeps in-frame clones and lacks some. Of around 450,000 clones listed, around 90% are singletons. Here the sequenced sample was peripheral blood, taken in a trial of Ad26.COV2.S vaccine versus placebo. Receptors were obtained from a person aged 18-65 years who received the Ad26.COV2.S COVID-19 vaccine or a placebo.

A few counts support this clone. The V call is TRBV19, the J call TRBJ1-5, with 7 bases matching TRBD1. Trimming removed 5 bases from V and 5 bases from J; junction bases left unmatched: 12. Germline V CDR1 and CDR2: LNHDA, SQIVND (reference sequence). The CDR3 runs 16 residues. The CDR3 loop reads CASSVLQGMGYQPQHF. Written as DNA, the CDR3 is TGTGCCAGTAGTGTCCTACAGGGGATGGGGTATCAGCCCCAGCATTTT.

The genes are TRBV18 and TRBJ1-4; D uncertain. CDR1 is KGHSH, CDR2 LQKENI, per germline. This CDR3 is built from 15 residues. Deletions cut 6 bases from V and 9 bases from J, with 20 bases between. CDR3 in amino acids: CASSGQAPSNQKLFF. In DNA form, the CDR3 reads TGTGCCAGCTCGGGTCAGGCCCCGAGCAATCAAAAACTGTTTTTT.

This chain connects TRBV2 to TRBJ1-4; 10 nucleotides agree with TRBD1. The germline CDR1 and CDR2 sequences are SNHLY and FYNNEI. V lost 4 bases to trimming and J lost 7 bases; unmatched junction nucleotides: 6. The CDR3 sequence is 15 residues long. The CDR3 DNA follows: TGTGCCAGCAGTGGGGGACAGGGGTCGGTTGAAAAACTGTTTTTT. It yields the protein CASSGGQGSVEKLFF. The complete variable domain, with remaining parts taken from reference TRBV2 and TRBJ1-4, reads EPEVTQTPSHQVTQMGQEVILRCVPISNHLYFYWYRQILGQKVEFLVSFYNNEISEKSEIFDDQFSVERPDGSNFTLKIRSTKLEDSAMYFCASSGGQGSVEKLFFGSGTQLSVL.

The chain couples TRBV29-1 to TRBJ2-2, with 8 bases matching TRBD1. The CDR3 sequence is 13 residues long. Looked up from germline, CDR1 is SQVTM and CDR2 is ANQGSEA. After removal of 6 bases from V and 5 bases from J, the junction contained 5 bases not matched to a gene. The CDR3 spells CSVKQGGTGELFF. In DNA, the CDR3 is TGCAGCGTCAAACAGGGGGGAACCGGGGAGCTGTTTTTT.

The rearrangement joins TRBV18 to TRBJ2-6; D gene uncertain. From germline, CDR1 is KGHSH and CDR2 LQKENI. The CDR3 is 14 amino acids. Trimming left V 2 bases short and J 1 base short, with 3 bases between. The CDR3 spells CASSPESGANVLTF. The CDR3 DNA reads TGTGCCAGCTCACCAGAATCTGGGGCCAACGTCCTGACTTTC. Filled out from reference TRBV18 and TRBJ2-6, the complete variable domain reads NAGVMQNPRHLVRRRGQEARLRCSPMKGHSHVYWYRQLPEEGLKFMVYLQKENIIDESGMPKERFSAEFPKEGPSILRIQQVVRGDSAAYFCASSPESGANVLTFGAGSRLTVL.

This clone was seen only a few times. The CDR3 nucleotides are TGTGCCAGACCTGAGGGGAATAGAAACACCATATATTTT. The encoded protein is CARPEGNRNTIYF. The gene calls are TRBV6-4 and TRBJ1-3, with D possibly matching TRBD1 (5 bases). CDR1 and CDR2 (germline): MRHNA, SNTAGT. This CDR3 spans 13 amino acids. The V end lost 9 bases, the J end lost 5 bases, and 14 bases lay between the germline ends.

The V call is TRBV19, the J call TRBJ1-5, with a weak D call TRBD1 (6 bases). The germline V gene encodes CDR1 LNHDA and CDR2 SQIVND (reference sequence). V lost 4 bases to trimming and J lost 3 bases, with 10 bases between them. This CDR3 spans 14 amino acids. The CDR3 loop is CASSTTGPNQPQHF. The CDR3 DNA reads TGTGCCAGTAGTACAACAGGGCCCAATCAGCCCCAGCATTTT.

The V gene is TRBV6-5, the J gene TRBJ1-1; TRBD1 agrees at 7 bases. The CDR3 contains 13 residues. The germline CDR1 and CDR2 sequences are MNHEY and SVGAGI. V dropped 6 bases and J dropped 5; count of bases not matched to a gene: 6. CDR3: CASSNRGMTEAFF. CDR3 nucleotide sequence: TGTGCCAGCAGCAACAGGGGTATGACTGAAGCTTTCTTT.

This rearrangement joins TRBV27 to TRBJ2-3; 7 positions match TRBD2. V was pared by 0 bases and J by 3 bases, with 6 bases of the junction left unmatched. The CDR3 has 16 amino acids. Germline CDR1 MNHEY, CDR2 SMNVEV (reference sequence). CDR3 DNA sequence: TGTGCCAGCAGTTTATCGGGAGGGCCCAAAACAGATACGCAGTATTTT. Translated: CASSLSGGPKTDTQYF.

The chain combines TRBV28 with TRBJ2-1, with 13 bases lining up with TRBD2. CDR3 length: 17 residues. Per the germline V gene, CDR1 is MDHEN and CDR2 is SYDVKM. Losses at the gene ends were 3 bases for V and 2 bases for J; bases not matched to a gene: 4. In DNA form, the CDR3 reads TGTGCCAGCAGTTTTACGGGACTAGCGGGAACCTACAATGAGCAGTTCTTC. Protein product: CASSFTGLAGTYNEQFF.

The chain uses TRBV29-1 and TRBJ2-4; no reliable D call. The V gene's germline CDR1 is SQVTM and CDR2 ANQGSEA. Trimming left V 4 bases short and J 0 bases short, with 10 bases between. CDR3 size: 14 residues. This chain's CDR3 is CSVGSRLAKNIQYF. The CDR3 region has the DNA TGCAGCGTTGGCAGTCGACTAGCCAAAAACATTCAGTACTTC.

CDR3 DNA: TGTGCCAGCAGCGTAACAGACTCTGGAAACACCATATATTTT. It translates to CASSVTDSGNTIYF. This sequence joins TRBV9 and TRBJ1-3; no reliable D call. The CDR3 consists of 14 residues. The V end lost 1 base, the J end lost 0 bases, and 5 bases lay between the germline ends. CDR1 and CDR2 from the germline V gene are SGDLS and YYNGEE.

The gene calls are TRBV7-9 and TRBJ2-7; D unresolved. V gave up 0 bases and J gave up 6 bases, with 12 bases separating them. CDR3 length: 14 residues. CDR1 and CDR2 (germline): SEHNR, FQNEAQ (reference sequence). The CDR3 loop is CASSLASTIGEQYF. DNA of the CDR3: TGTGCCAGCAGCTTAGCGTCAACCATAGGCGAGCAGTACTTC.

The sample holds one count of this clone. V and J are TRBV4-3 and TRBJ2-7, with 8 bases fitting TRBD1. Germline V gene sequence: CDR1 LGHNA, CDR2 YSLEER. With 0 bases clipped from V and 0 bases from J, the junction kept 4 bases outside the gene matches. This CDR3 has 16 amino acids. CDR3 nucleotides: TGCGCCAGCAGCCAAGACACAGGGGGGAGCTCCTACGAGCAGTACTTC. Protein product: CASSQDTGGSSYEQYF.

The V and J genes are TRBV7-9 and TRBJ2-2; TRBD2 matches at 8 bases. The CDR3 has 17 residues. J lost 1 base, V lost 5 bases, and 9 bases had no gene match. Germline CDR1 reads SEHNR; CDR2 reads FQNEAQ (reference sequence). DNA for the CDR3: TGTGCCAGCAGCCCAAGGACTAGCCCTGGGAACACCGGGGAGCTGTTTTTT. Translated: CASSPRTSPGNTGELFF. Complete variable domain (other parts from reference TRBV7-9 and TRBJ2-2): DTGVSQNPRHKITKRGQNVTFRCDPISEHNRLYWYRQTLGQGPEFLTYFQNEAQLEKSRLLSDRFSAERPKGSFSTLEIQRTEQGDSAMYLCASSPRTSPGNTGELFFGEGSRLTVL.

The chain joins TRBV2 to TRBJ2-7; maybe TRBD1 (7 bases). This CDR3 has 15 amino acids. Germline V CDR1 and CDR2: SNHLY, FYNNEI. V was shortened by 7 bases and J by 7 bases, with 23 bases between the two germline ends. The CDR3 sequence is CASIPEGGGGGEQYF. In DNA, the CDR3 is TGTGCCAGCATACCTGAAGGAGGAGGGGGCGGAGAGCAGTACTTC.

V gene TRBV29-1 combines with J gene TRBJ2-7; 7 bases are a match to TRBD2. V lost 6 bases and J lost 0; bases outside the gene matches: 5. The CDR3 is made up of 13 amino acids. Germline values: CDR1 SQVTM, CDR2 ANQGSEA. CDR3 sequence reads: CSVGAGISYEQYF. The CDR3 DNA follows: TGCAGCGTGGGAGCGGGAATCTCCTACGAGCAGTACTTC.

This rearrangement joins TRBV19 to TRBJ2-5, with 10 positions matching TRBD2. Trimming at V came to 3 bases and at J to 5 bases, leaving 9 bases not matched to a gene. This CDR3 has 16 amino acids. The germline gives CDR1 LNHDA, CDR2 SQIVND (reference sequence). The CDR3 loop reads CASSISGLAVRETQYF. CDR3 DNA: TGTGCCAGTAGTATTTCCGGACTAGCGGTCCGGGAGACCCAGTACTTC.

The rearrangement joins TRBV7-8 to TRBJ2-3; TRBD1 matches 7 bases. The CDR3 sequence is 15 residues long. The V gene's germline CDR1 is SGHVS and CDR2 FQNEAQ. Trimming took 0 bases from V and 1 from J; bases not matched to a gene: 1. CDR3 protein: CASSLATGGTDTQYF. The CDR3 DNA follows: TGTGCCAGCAGCTTAGCAACAGGGGGCACAGATACGCAGTATTTT. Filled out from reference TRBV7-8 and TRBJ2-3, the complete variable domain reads GAGVSQSPRYKVAKRGQDVALRCDPISGHVSLFWYQQALGQGPEFLTYFQNEAQLDKSGLPSDRFFAERPEGSVSTLKIQRTQQEDSAVYLCASSLATGGTDTQYFGPGTRLTVL.

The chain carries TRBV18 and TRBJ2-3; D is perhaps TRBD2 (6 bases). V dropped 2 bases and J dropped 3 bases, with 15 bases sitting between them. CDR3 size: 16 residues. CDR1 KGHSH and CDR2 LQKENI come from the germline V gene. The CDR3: CASSPTGGGPTDTQYF. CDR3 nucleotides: TGTGCCAGCTCACCAACTGGTGGAGGGCCGACAGATACGCAGTATTTT.

CDR3 DNA sequence: TGTGCCAGTAGTATAGGGTGGCTGTGGGGGCGAGAGGACACTGAAGCTTTCTTT. Its protein product is CASSIGWLWGREDTEAFF. This rearrangement joins TRBV19 to TRBJ1-1; D might be TRBD1 (6 bases). This CDR3 has 18 amino acids. Germline CDR1 is LNHDA and CDR2 is SQIVND (reference sequence). The V end lost 1 base, the J end lost 3 bases, and 21 bases lay between the germline ends.

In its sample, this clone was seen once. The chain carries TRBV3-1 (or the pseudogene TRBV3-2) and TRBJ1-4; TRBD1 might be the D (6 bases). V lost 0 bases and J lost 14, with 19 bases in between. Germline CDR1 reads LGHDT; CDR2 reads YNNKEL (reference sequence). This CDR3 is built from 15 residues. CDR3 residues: CASSQDFLNRGVLFF. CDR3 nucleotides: TGTGCCAGCAGCCAAGATTTTCTCAATAGGGGGGTGCTGTTTTTT.

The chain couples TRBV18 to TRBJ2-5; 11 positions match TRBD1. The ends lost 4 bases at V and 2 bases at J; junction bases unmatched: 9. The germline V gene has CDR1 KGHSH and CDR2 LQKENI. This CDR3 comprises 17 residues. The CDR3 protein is CASSHSQRDRGQETQYF. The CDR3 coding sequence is TGTGCCAGCTCACACAGCCAGAGGGACAGGGGGCAAGAGACCCAGTACTTC.

CDR3 nucleotide sequence: TGTGCCAGCAGTTACCGGGGGGCGGGAGATGGCTACACCTTC. It codes for CASSYRGAGDGYTF. V gene TRBV6-5 combines with J gene TRBJ1-2; TRBD1 might be the D (6 bases). The length of the CDR3 is 14 residues. Germline CDR1 MNHEY, CDR2 SVGAGI. The germline V and J ends were trimmed by 2 bases and 6 bases, with 13 bases remaining between them.

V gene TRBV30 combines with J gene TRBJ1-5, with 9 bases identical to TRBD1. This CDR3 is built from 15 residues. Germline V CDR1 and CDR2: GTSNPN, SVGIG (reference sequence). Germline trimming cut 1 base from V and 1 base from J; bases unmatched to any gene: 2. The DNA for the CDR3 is TGTGCCTGGAGTGCCGGGACAGGGAGCAATCAGCCCCAGCATTTT. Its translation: CAWSAGTGSNQPQHF.

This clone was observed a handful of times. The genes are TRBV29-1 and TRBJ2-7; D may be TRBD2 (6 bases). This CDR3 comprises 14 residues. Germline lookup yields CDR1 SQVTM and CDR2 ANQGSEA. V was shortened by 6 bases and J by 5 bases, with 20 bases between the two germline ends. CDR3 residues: CSVLTGLNSNEQYF. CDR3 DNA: TGCAGCGTCCTAACGGGACTGAATTCGAACGAGCAGTACTTC.

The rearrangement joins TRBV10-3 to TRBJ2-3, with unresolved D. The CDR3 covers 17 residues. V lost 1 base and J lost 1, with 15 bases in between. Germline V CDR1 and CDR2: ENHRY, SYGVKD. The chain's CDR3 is CAISELDARYGTDTQYF. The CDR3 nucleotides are TGTGCCATCAGTGAGTTGGACGCTAGATACGGCACAGATACGCAGTATTTT.

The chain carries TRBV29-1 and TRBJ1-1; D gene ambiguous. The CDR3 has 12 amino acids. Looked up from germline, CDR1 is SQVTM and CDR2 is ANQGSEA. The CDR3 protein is CSSRTVNTEAFF. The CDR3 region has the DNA TGCTCTTCACGGACGGTGAACACTGAAGCTTTCTTT.

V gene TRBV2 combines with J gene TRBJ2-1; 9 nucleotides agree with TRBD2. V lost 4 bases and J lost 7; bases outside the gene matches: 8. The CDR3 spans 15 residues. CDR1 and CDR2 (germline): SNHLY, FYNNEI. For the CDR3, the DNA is TGTGCCAGCAGTGGTCTAGCGGGGTATGGGAATGAGCAGTTCTTC. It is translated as CASSGLAGYGNEQFF.

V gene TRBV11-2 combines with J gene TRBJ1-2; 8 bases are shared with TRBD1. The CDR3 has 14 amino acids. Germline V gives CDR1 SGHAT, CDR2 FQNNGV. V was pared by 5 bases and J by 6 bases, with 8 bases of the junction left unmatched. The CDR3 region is CASSPTGVVDGYTF. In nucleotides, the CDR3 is TGTGCCAGCAGCCCGACAGGGGTAGTGGATGGCTACACCTTC.